The sample holds many counts of the clone carrying this T cell receptor (beta chain). As TCR cDNA was made by 5'RACE template switching, a universal primer site and UMIs were added. MiXCR was run by TCRdb on the 5' RACE reads, yielding one entry per CDR3 protein. The sample includes 200,000 to 250,000 distinct CDR3 sequences, roughly 3% of them seen just once. Germline V CDR1 and CDR2: MNHEY, SVGAGI. CDR3 length equals 14 residues. After removal of 2 bases from V and 4 bases from J, the junction contained 3 bases not matched to a gene. This sample stems from a study of T cells after yellow fever vaccination.

The sample consisted of CD4+ T cells sorted from PBMCs, taken 10 days after the yellow fever booster vaccination. The receptor comes from a man between 18 and 35 years old who received the YFV17D yellow fever vaccine. The chain uses TRBV6-5 and TRBJ1-2, with 8 bases matching TRBD1. The CDR3 sequence: CASSYVGTGYGYTF. DNA of the CDR3: TGTGCCAGCAGTTACGTCGGGACAGGCTATGGCTACACCTTC.